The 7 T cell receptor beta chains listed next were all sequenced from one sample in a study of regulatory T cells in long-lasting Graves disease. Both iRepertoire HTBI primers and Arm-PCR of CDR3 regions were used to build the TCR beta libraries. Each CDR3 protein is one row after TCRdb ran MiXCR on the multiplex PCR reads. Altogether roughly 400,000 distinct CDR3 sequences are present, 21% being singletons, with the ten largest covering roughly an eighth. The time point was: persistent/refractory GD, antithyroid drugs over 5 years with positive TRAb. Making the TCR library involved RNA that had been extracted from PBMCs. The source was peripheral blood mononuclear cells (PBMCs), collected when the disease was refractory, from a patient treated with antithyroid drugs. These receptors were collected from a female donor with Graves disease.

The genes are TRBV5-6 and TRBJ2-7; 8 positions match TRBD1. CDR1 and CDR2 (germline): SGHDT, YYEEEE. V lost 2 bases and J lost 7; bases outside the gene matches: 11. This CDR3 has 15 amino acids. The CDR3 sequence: CASSFSTGQAREQYF. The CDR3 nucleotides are TGTGCCAGCAGCTTTTCAACGGGACAGGCCCGGGAGCAGTACTTC.

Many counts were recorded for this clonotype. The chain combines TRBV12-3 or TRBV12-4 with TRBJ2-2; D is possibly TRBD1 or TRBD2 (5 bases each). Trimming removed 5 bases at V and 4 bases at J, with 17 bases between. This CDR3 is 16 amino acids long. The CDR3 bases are TGTGCCAGCAGTGCCGGGACCAGAGCTTCCACCGGGGAGCTGTTTTTT. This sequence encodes CASSAGTRASTGELFF.

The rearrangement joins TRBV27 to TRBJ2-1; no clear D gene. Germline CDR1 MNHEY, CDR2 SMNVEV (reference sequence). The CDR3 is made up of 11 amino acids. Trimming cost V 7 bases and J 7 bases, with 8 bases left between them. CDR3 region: CASKGVNEQFF. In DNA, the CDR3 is TGTGCCAGCAAGGGCGTGAATGAGCAGTTCTTC.

The CDR3 DNA sequence: TGCAGTGCTAGAGTTGGAGGCAGGACTAACACTGAAGCTTTCTTT. Translated, it gives CSARVGGRTNTEAFF. V and J are TRBV20-1 and TRBJ1-1, with D uncertain. Germline-derived CDR1 and CDR2 are DFQATT and SNEGSKA (reference sequence). This CDR3 has 15 amino acids. V was shortened by 1 base and J by 2 bases, with 14 bases between the two germline ends.

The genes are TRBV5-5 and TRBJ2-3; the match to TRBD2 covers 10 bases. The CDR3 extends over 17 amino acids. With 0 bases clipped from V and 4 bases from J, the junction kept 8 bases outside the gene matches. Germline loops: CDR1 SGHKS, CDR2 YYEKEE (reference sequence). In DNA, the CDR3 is TGTGCCAGCAGCTTGGCCGGTCTAGCGGGAGTTCCAGATACGCAGTATTTT. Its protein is CASSLAGLAGVPDTQYF.

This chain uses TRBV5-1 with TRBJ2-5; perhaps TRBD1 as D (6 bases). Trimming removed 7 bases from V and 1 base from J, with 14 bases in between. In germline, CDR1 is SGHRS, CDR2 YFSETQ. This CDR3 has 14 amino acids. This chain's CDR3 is CASRGGSIQETQYF. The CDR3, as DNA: TGCGCCAGCCGAGGGGGATCCATCCAAGAGACCCAGTACTTC.

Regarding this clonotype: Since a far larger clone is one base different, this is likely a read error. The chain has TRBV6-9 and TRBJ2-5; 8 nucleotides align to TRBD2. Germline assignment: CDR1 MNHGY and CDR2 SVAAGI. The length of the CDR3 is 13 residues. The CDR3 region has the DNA TGTGCCAGCAGTTACGGGGGGGAAGAGACCCGGTACTTC. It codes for CASSYGGEETRYF.